This T cell receptor beta chain emerged from a study of blood T cell repertoires in COVID-19. Study-level information: Samples taken during acute and convalescent COVID-19 were collected in the United States, Italy and Spain.

Original handling: Estimation of nucleated cell counts relied on the amplification of reference gene primers. Using immunoSEQ multiplex PCR, the repertoire was profiled, and TCRdb retains in-frame clones only, with some absent. V, J and clone size are those of that table, while D and trimming were read from the DNA. There are about 62,000 clones in the sample; about nine tenths occur only once, and 5% to 6% lies in the top ten. Sample: peripheral blood. The clonotype originates from a human donor in a cohort sampled during active COVID-19.

The CDR3: CASSLSRGQGSTYEQYF. The CDR3 bases are TGTGCCAGTAGTCTCTCCCGGGGACAGGGTTCCACCTACGAGCAGTACTTC. This chain joins TRBV19 and TRBJ2-7, with 9 positions matching TRBD1. The V segment lost 5 bases and the J segment 2 bases; nucleotides outside the gene matches: 13. Looked up from germline, CDR1 is LNHDA and CDR2 is SQIVND (reference sequence). The CDR3 covers 17 residues.